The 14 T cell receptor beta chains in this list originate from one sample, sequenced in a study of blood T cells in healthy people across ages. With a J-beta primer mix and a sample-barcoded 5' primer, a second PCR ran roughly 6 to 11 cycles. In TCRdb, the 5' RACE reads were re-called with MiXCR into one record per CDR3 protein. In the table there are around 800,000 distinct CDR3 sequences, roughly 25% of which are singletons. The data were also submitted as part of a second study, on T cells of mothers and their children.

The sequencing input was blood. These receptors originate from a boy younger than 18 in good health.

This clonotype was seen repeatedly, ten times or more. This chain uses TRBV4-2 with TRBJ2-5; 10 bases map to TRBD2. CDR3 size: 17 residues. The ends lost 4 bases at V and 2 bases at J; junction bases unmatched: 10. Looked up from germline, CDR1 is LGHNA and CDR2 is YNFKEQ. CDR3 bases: TGTGCCAGCAGCCCGTTTCAGCGGGGGGGTCGGCAAGAGACCCAGTACTTC. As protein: CASSPFQRGGRQETQYF.

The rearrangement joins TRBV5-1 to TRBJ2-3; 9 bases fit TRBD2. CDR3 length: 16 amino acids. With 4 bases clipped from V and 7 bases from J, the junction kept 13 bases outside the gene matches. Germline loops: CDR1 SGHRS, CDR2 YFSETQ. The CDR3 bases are TGCGCCAGCAGCGTATTTCTCGCGGGGGGGCAGAATACGCAGTATTTT. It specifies CASSVFLAGGQNTQYF.

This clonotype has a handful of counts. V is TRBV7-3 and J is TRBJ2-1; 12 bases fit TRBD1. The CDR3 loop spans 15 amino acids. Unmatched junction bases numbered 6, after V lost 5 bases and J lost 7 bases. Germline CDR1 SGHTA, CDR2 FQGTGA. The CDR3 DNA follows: TGTGCCAGCAGCCCGGGACAGGGGGCGCAGAATGAGCAGTTCTTC. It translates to CASSPGQGAQNEQFF.

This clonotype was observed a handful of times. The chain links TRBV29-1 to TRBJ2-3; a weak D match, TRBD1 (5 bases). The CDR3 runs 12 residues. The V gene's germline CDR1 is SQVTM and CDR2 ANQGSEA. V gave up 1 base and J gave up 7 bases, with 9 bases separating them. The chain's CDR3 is CSVEVGANTQYF. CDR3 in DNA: TGCAGCGTTGAAGTTGGGGCGAATACGCAGTATTTT.

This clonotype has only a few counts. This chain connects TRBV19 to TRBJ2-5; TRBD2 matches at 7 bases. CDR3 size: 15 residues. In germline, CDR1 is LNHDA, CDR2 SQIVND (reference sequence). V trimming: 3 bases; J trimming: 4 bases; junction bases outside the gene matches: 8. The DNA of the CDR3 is TGTGCCAGTAGTATCCCGCGGGCTAGCGGAGAGACCCAGTACTTC. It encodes CASSIPRASGETQYF. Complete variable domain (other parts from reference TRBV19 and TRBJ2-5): DGGITQSPKYLFRKEGQNVTLSCEQNLNHDAMYWYRQDPGQGLRLIYYSQIVNDFQKGDIAEGYSVSREKKESFPLTVTSAQKNPTAFYLCASSIPRASGETQYFGPGTRLLVL.

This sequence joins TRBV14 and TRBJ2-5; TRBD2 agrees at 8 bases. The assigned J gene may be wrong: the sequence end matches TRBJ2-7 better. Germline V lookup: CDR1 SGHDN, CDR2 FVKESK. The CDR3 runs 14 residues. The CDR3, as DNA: TGTGCCAGCAGCCAAATAGCGGGAACCTACGAGCAGTACTTC. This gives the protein CASSQIAGTYEQYF.

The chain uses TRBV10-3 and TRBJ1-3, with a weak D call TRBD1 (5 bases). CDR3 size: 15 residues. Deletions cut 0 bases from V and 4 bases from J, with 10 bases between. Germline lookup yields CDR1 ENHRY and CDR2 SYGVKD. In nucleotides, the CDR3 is TGTGCCATCAGTGAGTCGGCAGGGTCAGGAAACACCATATATTTT. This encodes CAISESAGSGNTIYF.

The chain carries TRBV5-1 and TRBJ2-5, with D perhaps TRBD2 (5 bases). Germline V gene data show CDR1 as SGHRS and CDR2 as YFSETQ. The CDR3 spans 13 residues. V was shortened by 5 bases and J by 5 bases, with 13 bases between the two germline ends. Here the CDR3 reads CASSTDGEETQYF. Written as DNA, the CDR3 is TGCGCCAGCAGTACAGATGGGGAGGAGACCCAGTACTTC.

CDR3 nucleotide sequence: TGTGCCAGCAGCCAGTCCGGAGTAGCCTACGAGCAGTACTTC. Translation gives CASSQSGVAYEQYF. The V gene is TRBV3-1, the J gene TRBJ2-7, with unresolved D. Germline V lookup: CDR1 LGHDT, CDR2 YNNKEL (reference sequence). The V and J ends lost 3 bases and 2 bases respectively, with 11 bases between them. The length of the CDR3 is 14 residues.

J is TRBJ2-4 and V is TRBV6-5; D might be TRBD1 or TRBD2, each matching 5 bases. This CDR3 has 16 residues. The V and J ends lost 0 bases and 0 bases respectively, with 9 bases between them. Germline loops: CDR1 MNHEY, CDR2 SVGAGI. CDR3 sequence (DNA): TGTGCCAGCAGTTACTCGATTGGGGGAGCCAAAAACATTCAGTACTTC. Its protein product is CASSYSIGGAKNIQYF.

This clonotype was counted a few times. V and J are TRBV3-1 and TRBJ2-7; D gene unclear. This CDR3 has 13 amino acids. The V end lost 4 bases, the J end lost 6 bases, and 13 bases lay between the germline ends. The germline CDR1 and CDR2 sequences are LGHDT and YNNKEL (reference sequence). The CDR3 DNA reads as TGTGCCAGCAGCCGAACGACAATTTTCGAGCAGTACTTC. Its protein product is CASSRTTIFEQYF.

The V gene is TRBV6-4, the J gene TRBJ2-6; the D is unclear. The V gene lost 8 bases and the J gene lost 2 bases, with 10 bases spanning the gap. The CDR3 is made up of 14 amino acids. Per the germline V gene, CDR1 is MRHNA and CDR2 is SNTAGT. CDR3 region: CASGQLAGANVLTF. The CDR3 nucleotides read TGTGCCAGCGGGCAGTTGGCTGGGGCCAACGTCCTGACTTTC.

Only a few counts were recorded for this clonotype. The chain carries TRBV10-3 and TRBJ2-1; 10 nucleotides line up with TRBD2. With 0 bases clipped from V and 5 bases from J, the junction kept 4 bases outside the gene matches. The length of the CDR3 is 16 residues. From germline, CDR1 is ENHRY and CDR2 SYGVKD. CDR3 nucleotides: TGTGCCATCAGTGAGTCTAGCGGGGGGCCCAACAATGAGCAGTTCTTC. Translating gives CAISESSGGPNNEQFF.

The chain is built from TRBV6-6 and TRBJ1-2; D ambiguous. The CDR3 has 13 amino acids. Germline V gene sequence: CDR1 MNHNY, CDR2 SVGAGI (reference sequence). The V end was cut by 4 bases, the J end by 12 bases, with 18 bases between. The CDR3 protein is CASSCSYKILDTF. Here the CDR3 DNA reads TGTGCCAGCAGTTGCTCGTACAAGATATTAGACACCTTC.